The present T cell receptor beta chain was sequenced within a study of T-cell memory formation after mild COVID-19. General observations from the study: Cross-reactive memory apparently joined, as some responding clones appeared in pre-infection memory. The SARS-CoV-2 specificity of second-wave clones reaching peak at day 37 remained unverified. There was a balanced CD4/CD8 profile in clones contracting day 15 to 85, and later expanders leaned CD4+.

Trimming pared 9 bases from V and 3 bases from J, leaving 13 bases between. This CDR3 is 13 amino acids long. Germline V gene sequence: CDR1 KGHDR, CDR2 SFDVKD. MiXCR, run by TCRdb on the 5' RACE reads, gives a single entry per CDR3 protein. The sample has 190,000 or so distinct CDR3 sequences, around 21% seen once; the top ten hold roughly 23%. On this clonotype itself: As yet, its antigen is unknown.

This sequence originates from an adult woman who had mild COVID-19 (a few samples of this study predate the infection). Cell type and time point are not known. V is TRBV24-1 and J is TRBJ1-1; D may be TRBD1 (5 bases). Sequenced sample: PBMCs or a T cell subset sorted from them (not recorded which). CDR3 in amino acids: CATRDLSDTEAFF. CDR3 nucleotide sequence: TGTGCCACCCGGGACCTCTCGGACACTGAAGCTTTCTTT.